Listed below are T cell receptor beta chains from one sample, sequenced in a study of early T cells in non-severe SARS-CoV-2 infection. TCRdb ran MiXCR on the 5' RACE reads and lists one entry per CDR3 protein. Of tens of thousands of distinct CDR3 sequences listed, approximately 11% were seen once; the top ten hold around 6.4%. The sequencing input was whole blood. All receptors come from an adult who was a healthcare worker with PCR-confirmed SARS-CoV-2 infection or an uninfected control (not recorded which). CDR3s include the opening cysteine and the closing phenylalanine or tryptophan. The size field is filled for only some rows; it gives once, few, many or a size class.

CDR3 | J | size | V
CASSEDEGAYNEQFF | TRBJ2-1 | NA | TRBV6-1
CATSRVGINEKLFF | TRBJ1-4 | few | TRBV15
CASRGRGYEQYF | TRBJ2-7 | NA | TRBV28
CARPSLREFTGELFF | TRBJ2-2 | NA | TRBV10-1
CASSPAFSNQPQHF | TRBJ1-5 | NA | TRBV7-4
CASTRTGDIQYF | TRBJ2-4 | few | TRBV28
CASSQTGRTDTQYF | TRBJ2-3 | many | TRBV28
CASGGGIGSPLHF | TRBJ1-6 | NA | TRBV28
CASSPPGRPYSEQFF | TRBJ2-1 | NA | TRBV28
CASRPPDRVFANYEQYF | TRBJ2-7 | few | TRBV21-1
CSAGLAGSGAYEQYF | TRBJ2-7 | many | TRBV20-1
CASRVTGSGNTIYF | TRBJ1-3 | NA | TRBV6-5
CASKWGRESPLHF | TRBJ1-6 | many | TRBV28
CSASASGGVSYNEQFF | TRBJ2-1 | many | TRBV20-1
CASSEVPVSSLGKNIQYF | TRBJ2-4 | NA | TRBV6-1
CSVETSGSSEQFF | TRBJ2-1 | many | TRBV29-1
CASSVVWDHTDTQYF | TRBJ2-3 | NA | TRBV27
CASNIAGGPKTQYF | TRBJ2-5 | many | TRBV7-9
CASSLGHTETQYF | TRBJ2-5 | few | TRBV7-2
CATFTVNTEAFF | TRBJ1-1 | NA | TRBV5-1
CASSQTGTDSSYNEQFF | TRBJ2-1 | many | TRBV4-1
CASSLGAGALAVEQFF | TRBJ2-1 | NA | TRBV5-1
CASRSPIWEQFF | TRBJ2-1 | few | TRBV28
CASSFGVQETQYF | TRBJ2-5 | few | TRBV7-6
CASDPLYGYTF | TRBJ1-2 | NA | TRBV30
CASSYVPETYEQYF | TRBJ2-7 | few | TRBV7-2
CASSDRGLLARELFF | TRBJ2-2 | NA | TRBV2
CASRSPPNGRNYNEQFF | TRBJ2-1 | few | TRBV12-2
CSVRVNTEAFF | TRBJ1-1 | medium-sized | TRBV29-1
CASSFPGSSYEQYF | TRBJ2-7 | NA | TRBV28
CASSPTRGGRDRVPEQYF | TRBJ2-7 | NA | TRBV7-9
CASSEGGTEAFF | TRBJ1-1 | many | TRBV25-1
CASSDTGDTQYF | TRBJ2-3 | NA | TRBV6-1
CASSRFRTSGTDTQYF | TRBJ2-3 | many | TRBV27
CASSSSGRAPDTQYF | TRBJ2-3 | NA | TRBV11-2
CASSSSREWTDTQYF | TRBJ2-3 | few | TRBV4-1
CASTLKGANTEAFF | TRBJ1-1 | many | TRBV7-2
CATSQGLGQPQHF | TRBJ1-5 | NA | TRBV15
CASSRAGSTDTQYF | TRBJ2-3 | few | TRBV7-9
CASSERDTGELFF | TRBJ2-2 | NA | TRBV6-4
CASSPEGRGELFF | TRBJ2-2 | NA | TRBV12-3/TRBV12-4
CASSLAGTGGDEQFF | TRBJ2-1 | NA | TRBV7-8
CASSLGSTGTGVPYEQYF | TRBJ2-7 | medium-sized | TRBV11-2
CASRPRIAGEETQYF | TRBJ2-5 | NA | TRBV7-2
CASSLDTTQETQYF | TRBJ2-5 | NA | TRBV7-2
CSVLNSGTAWGEQFF | TRBJ2-1 | many | TRBV29-1
CASSQAGLAGVTDTQYF | TRBJ2-3 | NA | TRBV4-3
CASSFNGAASTDTQYF | TRBJ2-3 | many | TRBV5-1
CASSLEQGRGEAFF | TRBJ1-1 | many | TRBV7-6
CSALLTGELFF | TRBJ2-2 | NA | TRBV29-1
CASSAAGLLDEQFF | TRBJ2-1 | many | TRBV9
CASSKGDTQYF | TRBJ2-3 | NA | TRBV28
CSARSLSMNTEAFF | TRBJ1-1 | few | TRBV20-1
CASSLYSSGTENEQFF | TRBJ2-1 | NA | TRBV7-8
CASSLVASGRTYEQYF | TRBJ2-7 | NA | TRBV7-2
CASSSPPSAQHF | TRBJ1-5 | NA | TRBV7-9
CASSLVGGTSGSAQFF | TRBJ2-1 | few | TRBV7-2
CASSPLGEQYF | TRBJ2-7 | few | TRBV6-6
CASSYIGQGWGNYGYTF | TRBJ1-2 | NA | TRBV6-5